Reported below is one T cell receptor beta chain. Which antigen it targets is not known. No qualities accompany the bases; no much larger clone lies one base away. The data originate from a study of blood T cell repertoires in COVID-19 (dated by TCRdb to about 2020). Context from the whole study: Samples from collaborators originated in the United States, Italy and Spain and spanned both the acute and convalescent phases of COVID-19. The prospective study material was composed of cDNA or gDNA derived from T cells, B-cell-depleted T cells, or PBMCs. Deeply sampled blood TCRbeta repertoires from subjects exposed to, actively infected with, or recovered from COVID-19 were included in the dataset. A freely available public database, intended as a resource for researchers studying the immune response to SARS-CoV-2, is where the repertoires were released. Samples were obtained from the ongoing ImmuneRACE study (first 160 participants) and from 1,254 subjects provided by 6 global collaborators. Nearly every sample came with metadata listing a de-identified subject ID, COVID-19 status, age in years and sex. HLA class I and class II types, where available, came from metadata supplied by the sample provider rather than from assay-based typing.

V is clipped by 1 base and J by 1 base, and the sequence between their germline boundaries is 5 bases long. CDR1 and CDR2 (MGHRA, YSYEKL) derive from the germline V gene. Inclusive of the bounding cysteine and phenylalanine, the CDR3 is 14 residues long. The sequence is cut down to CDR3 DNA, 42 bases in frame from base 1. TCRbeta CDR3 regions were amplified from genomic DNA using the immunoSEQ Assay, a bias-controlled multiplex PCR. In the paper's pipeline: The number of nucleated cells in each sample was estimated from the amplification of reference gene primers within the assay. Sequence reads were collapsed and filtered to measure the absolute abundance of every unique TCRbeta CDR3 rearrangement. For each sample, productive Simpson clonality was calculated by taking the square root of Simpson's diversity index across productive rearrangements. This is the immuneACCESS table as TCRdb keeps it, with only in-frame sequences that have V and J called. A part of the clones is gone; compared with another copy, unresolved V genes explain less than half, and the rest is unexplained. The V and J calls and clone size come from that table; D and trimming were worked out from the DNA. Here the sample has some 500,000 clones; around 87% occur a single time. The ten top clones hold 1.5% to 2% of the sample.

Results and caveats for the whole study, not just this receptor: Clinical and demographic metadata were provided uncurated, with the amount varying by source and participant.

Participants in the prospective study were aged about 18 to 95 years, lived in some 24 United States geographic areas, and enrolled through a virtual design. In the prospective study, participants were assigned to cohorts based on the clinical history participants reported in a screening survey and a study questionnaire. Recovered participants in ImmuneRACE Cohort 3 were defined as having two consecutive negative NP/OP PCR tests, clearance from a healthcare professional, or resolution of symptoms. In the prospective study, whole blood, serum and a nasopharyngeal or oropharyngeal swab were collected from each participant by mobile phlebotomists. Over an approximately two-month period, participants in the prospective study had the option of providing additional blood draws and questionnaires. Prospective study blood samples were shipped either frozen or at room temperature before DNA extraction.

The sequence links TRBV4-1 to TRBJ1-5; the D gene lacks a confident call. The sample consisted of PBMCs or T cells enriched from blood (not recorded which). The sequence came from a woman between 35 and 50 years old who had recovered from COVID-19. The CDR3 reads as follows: CASSQVMSNQPQHF. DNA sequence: TGCGCCAGCAGCCAAGTAATGAGCAATCAGCCCCAGCATTTT.